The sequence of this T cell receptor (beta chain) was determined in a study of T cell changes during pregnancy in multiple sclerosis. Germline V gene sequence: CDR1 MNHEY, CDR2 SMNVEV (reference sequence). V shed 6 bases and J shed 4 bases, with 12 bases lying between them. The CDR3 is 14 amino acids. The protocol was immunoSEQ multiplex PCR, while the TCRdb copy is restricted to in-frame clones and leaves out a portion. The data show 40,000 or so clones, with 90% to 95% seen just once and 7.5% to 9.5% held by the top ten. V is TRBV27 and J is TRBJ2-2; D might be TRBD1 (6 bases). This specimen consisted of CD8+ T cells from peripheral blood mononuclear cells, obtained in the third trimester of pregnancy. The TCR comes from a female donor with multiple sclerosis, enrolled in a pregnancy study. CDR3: CASSVTGITGELFF. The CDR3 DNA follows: TGTGCCAGCAGCGTGACAGGAATCACCGGGGAGCTGTTTTTT.